This T cell receptor (beta chain) was captured by sequencing in a study of molecular identifiers for immune sequencing clone quantification. TCRdb reprocessed the PCR reads via MiXCR and lists one record per CDR3 protein. The sample records about 640,000 distinct CDR3 sequences, less than 20% being singletons. This receptor was obtained from a human donor in good health. Some libraries in this study had Jurkat cell RNA spiked in. Sequenced input: naive CD8+ T cells from blood, with Jurkat cell RNA spiked in. The subset here: FACS-sorted CD8+CD4-CCR7+CD45RA+ naive T cells.

In DNA, the CDR3 is TGTGCCAGCAGCCCGGGCCCCGGCGGGGTCGGGGAGCTGTTTTTT. This codes for CASSPGPGGVGELFF. The chain is built from TRBV5-6 and TRBJ2-2, with TRBD2 as a possible D gene (6 bases). From germline, CDR1 is SGHDT and CDR2 YYEEEE. The CDR3 length is 15 residues. Trimming cost V 4 bases and J 7 bases, with 17 bases left between them.